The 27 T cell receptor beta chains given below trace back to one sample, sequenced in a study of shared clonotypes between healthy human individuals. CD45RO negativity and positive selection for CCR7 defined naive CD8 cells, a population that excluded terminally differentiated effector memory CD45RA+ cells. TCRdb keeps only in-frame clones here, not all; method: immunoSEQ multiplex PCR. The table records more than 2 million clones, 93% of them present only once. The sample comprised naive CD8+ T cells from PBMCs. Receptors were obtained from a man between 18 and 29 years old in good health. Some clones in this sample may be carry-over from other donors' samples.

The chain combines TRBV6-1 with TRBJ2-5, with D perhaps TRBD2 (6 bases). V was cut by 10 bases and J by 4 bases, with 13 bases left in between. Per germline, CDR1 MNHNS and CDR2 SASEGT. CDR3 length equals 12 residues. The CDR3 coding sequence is TGTGCCACCCGTTGGGGGGTAGAGACCCAGTACTTC. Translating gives CATRWGVETQYF.

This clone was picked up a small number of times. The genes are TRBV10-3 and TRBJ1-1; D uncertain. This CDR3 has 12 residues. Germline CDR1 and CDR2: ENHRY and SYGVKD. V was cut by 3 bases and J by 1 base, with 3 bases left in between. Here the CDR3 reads CAISETNTEAFF. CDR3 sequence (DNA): TGTGCCATCAGTGAAACGAACACTGAAGCTTTCTTT.

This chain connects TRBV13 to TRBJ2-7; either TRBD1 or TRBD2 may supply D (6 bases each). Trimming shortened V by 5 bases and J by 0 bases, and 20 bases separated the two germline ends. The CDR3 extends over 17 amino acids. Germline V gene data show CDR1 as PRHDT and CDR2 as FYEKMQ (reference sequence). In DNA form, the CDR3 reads TGTGCCAGCAGCCGGGGGCAGGGTACCCCGCTCTCCTACGAGCAGTACTTC. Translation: CASSRGQGTPLSYEQYF.

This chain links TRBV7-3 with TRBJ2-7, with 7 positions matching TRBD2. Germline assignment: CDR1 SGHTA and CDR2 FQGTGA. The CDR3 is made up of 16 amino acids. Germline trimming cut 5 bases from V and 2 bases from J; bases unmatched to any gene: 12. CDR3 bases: TGTGCCAGCAGCACCAGGGCCGGGACTACACCCTACGAGCAGTACTTC. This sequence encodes CASSTRAGTTPYEQYF. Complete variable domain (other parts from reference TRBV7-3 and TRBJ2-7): GAGVSQTPSNKVTEKGKYVELRCDPISGHTALYWYRQSLGQGPEFLIYFQGTGAADDSGLPNDRFFAVRPEGSVSTLKIQRTERGDSAVYLCASSTRAGTTPYEQYFGPGTRLTVT.

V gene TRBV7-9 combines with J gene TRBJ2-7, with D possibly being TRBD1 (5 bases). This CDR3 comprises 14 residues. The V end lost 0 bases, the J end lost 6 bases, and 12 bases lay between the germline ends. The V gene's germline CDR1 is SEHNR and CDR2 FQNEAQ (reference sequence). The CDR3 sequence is CASSLAGHLGEQYF. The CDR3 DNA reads TGTGCCAGCAGCTTAGCCGGACACCTAGGCGAGCAGTACTTC.

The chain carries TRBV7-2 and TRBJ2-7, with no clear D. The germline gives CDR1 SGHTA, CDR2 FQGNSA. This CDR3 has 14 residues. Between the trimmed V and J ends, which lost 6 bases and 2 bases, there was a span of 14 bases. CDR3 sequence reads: CASRTWSGAYEQYF. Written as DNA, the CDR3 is TGTGCCAGCAGGACTTGGTCGGGCGCCTACGAGCAGTACTTC. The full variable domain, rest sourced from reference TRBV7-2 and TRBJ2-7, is GAGVSQSPSNKVTEKGKDVELRCDPISGHTALYWYRQSLGQGLEFLIYFQGNSAPDKSGLPSDRFSAERTGGSVSTLTIQRTQQEDSAVYLCASRTWSGAYEQYFGPGTRLTVT.

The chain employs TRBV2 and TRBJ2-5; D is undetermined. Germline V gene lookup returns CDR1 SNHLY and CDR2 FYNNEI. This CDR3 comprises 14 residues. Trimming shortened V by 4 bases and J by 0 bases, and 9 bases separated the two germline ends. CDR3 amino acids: CASSGLQDQETQYF. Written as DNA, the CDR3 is TGTGCCAGCAGTGGCTTGCAGGACCAAGAGACCCAGTACTTC. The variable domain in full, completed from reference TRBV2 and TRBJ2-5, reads EPEVTQTPSHQVTQMGQEVILRCVPISNHLYFYWYRQILGQKVEFLVSFYNNEISEKSEIFDDQFSVERPDGSNFTLKIRSTKLEDSAMYFCASSGLQDQETQYFGPGTRLLVL.

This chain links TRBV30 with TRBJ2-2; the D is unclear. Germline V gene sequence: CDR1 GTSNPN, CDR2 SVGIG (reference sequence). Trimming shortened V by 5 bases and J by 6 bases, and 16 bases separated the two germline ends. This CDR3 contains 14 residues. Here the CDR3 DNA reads TGTGCCTGGGGCATTAGGGCCCCCGCCGGGGAGCTGTTTTTT. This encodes CAWGIRAPAGELFF.

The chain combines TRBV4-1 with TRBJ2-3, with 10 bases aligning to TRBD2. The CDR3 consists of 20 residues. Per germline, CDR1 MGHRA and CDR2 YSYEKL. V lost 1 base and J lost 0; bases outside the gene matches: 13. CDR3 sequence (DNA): TGCGCCAGCAGCCAAGGAGTACTAGCGGGATCTGGACCTAGCACAGATACGCAGTATTTT. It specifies CASSQGVLAGSGPSTDTQYF.

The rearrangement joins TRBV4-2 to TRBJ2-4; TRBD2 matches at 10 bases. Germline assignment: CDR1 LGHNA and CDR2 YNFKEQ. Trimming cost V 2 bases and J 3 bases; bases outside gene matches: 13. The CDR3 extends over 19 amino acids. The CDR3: CASSQRIPGTSVDKNIQYF. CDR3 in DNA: TGTGCCAGCAGCCAACGAATCCCCGGGACTAGCGTAGACAAAAACATTCAGTACTTC.

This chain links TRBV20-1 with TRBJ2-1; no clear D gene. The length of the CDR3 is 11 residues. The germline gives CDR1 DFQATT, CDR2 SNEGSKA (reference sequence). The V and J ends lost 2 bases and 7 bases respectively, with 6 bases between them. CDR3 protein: CSARISNEQFF. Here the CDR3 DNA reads TGCAGTGCTAGAATCAGTAATGAGCAGTTCTTC.

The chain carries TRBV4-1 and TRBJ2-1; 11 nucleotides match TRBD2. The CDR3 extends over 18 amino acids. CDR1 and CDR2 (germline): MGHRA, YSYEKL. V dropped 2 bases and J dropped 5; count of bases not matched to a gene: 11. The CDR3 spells CASSQRQTGTSGHNEQFF. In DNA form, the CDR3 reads TGCGCCAGCAGCCAAAGACAAACCGGGACTAGCGGACACAATGAGCAGTTCTTC.

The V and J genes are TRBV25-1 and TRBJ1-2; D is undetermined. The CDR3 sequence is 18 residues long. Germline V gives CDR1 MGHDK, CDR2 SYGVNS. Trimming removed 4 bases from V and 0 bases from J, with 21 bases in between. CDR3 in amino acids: CASSGTKDLDLANYGYTF. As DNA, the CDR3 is TGTGCCAGCAGTGGAACCAAGGACCTAGATCTAGCTAACTATGGCTACACCTTC.

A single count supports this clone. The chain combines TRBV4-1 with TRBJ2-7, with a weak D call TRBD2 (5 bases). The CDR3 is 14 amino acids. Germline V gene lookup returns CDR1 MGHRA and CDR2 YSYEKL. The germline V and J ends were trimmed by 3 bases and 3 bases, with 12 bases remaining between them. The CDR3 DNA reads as TGCGCCAGCAGCCAGAAGGACGGAGGCTACGAGCAGTACTTC. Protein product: CASSQKDGGYEQYF.

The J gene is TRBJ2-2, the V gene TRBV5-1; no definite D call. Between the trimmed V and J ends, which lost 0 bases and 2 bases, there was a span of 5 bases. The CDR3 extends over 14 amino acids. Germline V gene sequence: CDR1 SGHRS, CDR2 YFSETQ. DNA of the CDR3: TGCGCCAGCAGCTTGGGCTTTAACACCGGGGAGCTGTTTTTT. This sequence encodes CASSLGFNTGELFF.

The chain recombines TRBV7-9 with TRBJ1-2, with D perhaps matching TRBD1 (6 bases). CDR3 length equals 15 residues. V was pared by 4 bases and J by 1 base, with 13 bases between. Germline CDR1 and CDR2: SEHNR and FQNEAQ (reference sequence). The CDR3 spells CASSSRDTLNYGYTF. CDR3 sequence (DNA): TGTGCCAGCAGCTCCCGGGACACTCTTAACTATGGCTACACCTTC.

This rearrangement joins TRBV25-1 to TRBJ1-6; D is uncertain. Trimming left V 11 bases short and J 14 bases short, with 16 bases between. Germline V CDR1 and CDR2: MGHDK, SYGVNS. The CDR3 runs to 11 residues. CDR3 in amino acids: CARPTPGTLHF. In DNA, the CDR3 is TGTGCCCGCCCTACGCCCGGGACCCTCCACTTT.

CDR3: CAWRGAGERGNEQFF. CDR3 nucleotides: TGTGCCTGGAGAGGGGCGGGAGAACGAGGCAATGAGCAGTTCTTC. The J gene is TRBJ2-1, the V gene TRBV30, with TRBD2 matching 7 bases. With 3 bases clipped from V and 6 bases from J, the junction kept 11 bases outside the gene matches. Germline CDR1 and CDR2: GTSNPN and SVGIG (reference sequence). The CDR3 has 15 residues.

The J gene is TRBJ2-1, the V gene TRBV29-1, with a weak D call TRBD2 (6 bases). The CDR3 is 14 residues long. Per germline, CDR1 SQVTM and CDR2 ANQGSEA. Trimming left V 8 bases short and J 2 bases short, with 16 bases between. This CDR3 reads CSSVGTGPYNEQFF. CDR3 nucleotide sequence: TGCAGCTCCGTCGGGACTGGTCCCTACAATGAGCAGTTCTTC.

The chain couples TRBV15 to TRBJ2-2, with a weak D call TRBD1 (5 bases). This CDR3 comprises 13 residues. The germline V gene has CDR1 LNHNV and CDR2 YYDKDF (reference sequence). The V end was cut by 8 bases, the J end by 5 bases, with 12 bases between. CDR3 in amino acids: CATGALGTGELFF. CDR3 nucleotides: TGTGCCACCGGGGCGCTTGGGACCGGGGAGCTGTTTTTT.

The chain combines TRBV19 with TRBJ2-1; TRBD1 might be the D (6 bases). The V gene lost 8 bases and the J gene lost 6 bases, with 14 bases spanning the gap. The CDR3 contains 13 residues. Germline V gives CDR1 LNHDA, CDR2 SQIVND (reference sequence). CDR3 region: CASRDMGANEQFF. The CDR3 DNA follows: TGTGCCAGTCGGGACATGGGGGCCAATGAGCAGTTCTTC.

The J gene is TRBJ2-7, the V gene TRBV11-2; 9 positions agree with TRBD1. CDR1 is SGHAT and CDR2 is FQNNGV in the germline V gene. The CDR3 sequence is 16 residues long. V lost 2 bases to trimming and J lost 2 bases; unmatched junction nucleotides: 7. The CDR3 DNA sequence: TGTGCCAGCAGCTTATACTATGGGACAGGGCCCTACGAGCAGTACTTC. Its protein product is CASSLYYGTGPYEQYF.

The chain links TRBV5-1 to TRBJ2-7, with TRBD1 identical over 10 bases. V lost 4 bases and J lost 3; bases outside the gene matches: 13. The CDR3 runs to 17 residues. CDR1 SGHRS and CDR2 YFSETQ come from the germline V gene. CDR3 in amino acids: CASSLVPRTGGVYEQYF. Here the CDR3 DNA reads TGCGCCAGCAGCCTAGTTCCCCGGACAGGGGGGGTCTACGAGCAGTACTTC.

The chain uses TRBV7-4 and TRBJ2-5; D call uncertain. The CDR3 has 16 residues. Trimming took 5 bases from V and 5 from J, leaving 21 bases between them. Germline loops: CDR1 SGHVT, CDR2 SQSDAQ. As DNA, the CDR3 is TGTGCCAGCAGCGGGCGAGAAGGTAAAAGGTATGAGACCCAGTACTTC. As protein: CASSGREGKRYETQYF.

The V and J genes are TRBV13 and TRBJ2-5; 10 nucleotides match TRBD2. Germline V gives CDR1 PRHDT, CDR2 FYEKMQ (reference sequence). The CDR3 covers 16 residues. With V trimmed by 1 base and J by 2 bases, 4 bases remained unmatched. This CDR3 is CASSLASGREQETQYF. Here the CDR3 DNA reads TGTGCCAGCAGCTTAGCTAGCGGGAGAGAACAAGAGACCCAGTACTTC.

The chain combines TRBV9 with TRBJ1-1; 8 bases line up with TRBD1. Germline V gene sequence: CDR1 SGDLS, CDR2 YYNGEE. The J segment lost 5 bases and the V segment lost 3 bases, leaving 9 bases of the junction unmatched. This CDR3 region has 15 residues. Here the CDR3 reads CASSGLTGVTTEAFF. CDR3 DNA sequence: TGTGCCAGCAGCGGCTTGACAGGGGTTACGACTGAAGCTTTCTTT. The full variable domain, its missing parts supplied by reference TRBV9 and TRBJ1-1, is DSGVTQTPKHLITATGQRVTLRCSPRSGDLSVYWYQQSLDQGLQFLIQYYNGEERAKGNILERFSAQQFPDLHSELNLSSLELGDSALYFCASSGLTGVTTEAFFGQGTRLTVV.

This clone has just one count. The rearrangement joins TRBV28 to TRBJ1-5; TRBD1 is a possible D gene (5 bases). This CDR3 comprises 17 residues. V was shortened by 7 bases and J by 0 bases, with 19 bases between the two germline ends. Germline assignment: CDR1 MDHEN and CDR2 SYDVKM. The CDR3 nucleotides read TGTGCCAGCATTTCCGAGTCCGGGGGATATAGCAATCAGCCCCAGCATTTT. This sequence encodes CASISESGGYSNQPQHF.